This T cell receptor beta chain was identified in a study of blood T cell repertoires in COVID-19 (dated by TCRdb to between 2020 and 2021). In the study overall: Samples from collaborators originated in the United States, Italy and Spain and spanned both the acute and convalescent phases of COVID-19. The prospective study material was composed of cDNA or gDNA derived from T cells, B-cell-depleted T cells, or PBMCs. The dataset comprised deeply sampled blood TCRbeta repertoires from subjects exposed to, actively infected with, or recovered from COVID-19. The repertoires were released in a freely available public database meant as a resource for research on the immune response to SARS-CoV-2. The samples were drawn from two sources: the first 160 participants of the ongoing ImmuneRACE study, and fewer than 1,500 subjects contributed by 6 global collaborators. A de-identified subject ID, COVID-19 status, age in years and sex were almost always included in the sample metadata. Where available, HLA class I and class II types were taken from metadata supplied by the sample provider and were not determined by assay-based typing. Overall study outcomes, separate from this receptor: The quantity of clinical and demographic metadata differed by source and by participant and was supplied without curation.

Enrolling through a virtual design, the prospective study's participants ranged in age from about 18 to 89 years and lived across more than 20 United States geographic areas. To assign participants to cohorts, the prospective study relied on clinical history that participants themselves reported in a screening survey and a study questionnaire. A participant counted as exposed if, within 2 weeks of entering the study, that participant had been in contact with someone who had a PCR-confirmed or clinician-diagnosed COVID-19 case. In the prospective study, whole blood, serum and a nasopharyngeal or oropharyngeal swab were collected from each participant by mobile phlebotomists. Additional blood draws and questionnaires over a 2-month period could optionally be provided by prospective study participants. Before DNA extraction, blood samples from the prospective study were shipped at room temperature or frozen.

The immunoSEQ Assay, a bias-controlled multiplex PCR, was used to amplify TCRbeta CDR3 regions from genomic DNA. The study's processing was this. Nucleated cell counts per sample were estimated from amplification of reference gene primers within the assay. Sequence reads were collapsed and filtered to measure the absolute abundance of every unique TCRbeta CDR3 rearrangement. Productive Simpson clonality was computed per sample as the square root of Simpson's diversity index over productive rearrangements. TCRdb mirrors the immuneACCESS table, restricted to in-frame sequences. Some clones are absent from its copies; in checked studies, under half trace to an unresolved V gene, and the reason for the others is unknown. V and J calls plus clone size are reproduced from that table; the DNA served to infer D and trimming. The sample table contains around 400,000 clones; only one count was recorded for 90% to 95% of them. 0.86% of the sample rests with the top ten.

CDR1 LGHNA and CDR2 YSLEER were looked up in the germline V gene. V loses 1 base of germline sequence and J loses 6 bases, and the interval between the two ends is 10 bases. Taken from cysteine to phenylalanine, the CDR3 has 14 residues. The kept DNA is CDR3 alone, 42 bases in frame from the first base. As concerns this clone: Its binding antigen is unknown. No much larger clonotype is one base removed from it; base qualities were not supplied.

The TCR originated in a woman aged 40 to 50 who had been exposed to COVID-19. The sample consisted of PBMCs or T cells enriched from blood (not recorded which). The sequence is built from TRBV4-3 and TRBJ2-1; matching of 5 bases hints at TRBD2 as the D gene. In nucleotides, the sequence is TGCGCCAGCAGCCAAGGAGCTAGCAGCAATGAGCAGTTCTTC. It translates to CASSQGASSNEQFF.